This TCR beta chain was sequenced for a study of beta chain features in type 1 diabetes. Study observations and caveats: Whether TCRB rearrangement is influenced by HLA type was left unresolved in this analysis. Researchers report that Type 1 diabetes patients had moderately but significantly shorter TCRB CDR3s across all four CD4+ subsets. Patients showed naive, central memory and Treg TCRB repertoires that appeared more similar than those of healthy donors.

TCRB transcripts that were expressed got sequenced, as all of the isolated RNA had been reverse transcribed. Repertoires were generated with immunoSEQ multiplex PCR, while TCRdb's copy carries only in-frame clones and drops some. The data show hundreds of thousands of clones, roughly an eighth seen once. The CDR3 contains 17 residues. Germline values: CDR1 SGHTA, CDR2 FQGNSA. Trimming left V 5 bases short and J 6 bases short, with 24 bases between. Remarks on this clone: What it binds is not known.

Sequencing used naive CD4+ T cells from blood. The sequence derives from a woman between 18 and 29 years old in good health. The chain is built from TRBV7-2 and TRBJ2-3; a possible D gene is TRBD2 (5 bases). The chain's CDR3 is CASSPERWAGSRDTQYF. The CDR3 bases are TGTGCCAGCAGCCCCGAGCGTTGGGCGGGCAGCAGGGATACGCAGTATTTT.